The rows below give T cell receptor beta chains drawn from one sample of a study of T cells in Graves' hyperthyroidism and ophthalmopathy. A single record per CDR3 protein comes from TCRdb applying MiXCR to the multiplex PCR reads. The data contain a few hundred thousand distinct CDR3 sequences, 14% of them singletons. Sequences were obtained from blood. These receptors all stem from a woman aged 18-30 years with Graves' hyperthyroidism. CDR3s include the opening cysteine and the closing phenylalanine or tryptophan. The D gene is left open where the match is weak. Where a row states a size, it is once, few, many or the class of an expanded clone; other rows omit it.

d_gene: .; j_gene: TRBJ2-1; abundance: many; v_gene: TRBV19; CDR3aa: CASSPRRHAYNEQFF; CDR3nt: TGTGCCAGTAGTCCCCGCCGCCATGCCTACAATGAGCAGTTCTTC
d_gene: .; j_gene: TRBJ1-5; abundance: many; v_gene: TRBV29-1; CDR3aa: CSAGGAMNQPQHF; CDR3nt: TGCAGCGCCGGGGGTGCGATGAATCAGCCCCAGCATTTT
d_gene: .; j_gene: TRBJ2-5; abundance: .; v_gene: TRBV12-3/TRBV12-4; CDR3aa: CASSFGRETQYF; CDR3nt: TGTGCCAGCAGTTTTGGACGAGAGACCCAGTACTTC
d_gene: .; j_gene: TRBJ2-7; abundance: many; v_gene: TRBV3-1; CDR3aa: CASSQDPGPYEQYF; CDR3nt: TGTGCCAGCAGCCAAGATCCGGGGCCCTACGAGCAGTACTTC
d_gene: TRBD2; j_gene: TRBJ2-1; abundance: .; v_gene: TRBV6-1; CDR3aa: CASRISGANEQFF; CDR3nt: TGTGCCAGCAGGATAAGCGGGGCAAATGAGCAGTTCTTC
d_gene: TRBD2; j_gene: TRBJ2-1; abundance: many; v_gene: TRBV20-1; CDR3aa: CSAREQYLAGGYNEQFF; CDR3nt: TGCAGTGCTAGAGAACAGTACCTAGCGGGAGGGTACAATGAGCAGTTCTTC
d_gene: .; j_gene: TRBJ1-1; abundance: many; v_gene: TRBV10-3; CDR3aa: CATSGSPNTEAFF; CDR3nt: TGTGCCACGAGCGGGTCACCCAACACTGAAGCTTTCTTT
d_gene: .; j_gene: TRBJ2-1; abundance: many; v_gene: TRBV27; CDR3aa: CASSPPGAYHPYNEQFF; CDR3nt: TGTGCCAGCAGTCCCCCGGGGGCCTATCACCCCTACAATGAGCAGTTCTTC
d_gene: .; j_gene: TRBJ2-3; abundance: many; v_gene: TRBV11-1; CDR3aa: CASTGGRSTTDTQYF; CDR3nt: TGTGCCAGCACTGGTGGCAGGTCCACAACAGATACGCAGTATTTT
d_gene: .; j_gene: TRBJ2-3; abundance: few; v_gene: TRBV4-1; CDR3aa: CASSQGENYLTDTQYF; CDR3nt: TGCGCCAGCAGCCAAGGAGAGAACTACCTCACAGATACGCAGTATTTT
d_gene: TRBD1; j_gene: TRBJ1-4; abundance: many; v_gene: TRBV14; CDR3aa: CASSYGQGGEKLFF; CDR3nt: TGTGCCAGCAGCTACGGACAGGGAGGTGAAAAACTGTTTTTT